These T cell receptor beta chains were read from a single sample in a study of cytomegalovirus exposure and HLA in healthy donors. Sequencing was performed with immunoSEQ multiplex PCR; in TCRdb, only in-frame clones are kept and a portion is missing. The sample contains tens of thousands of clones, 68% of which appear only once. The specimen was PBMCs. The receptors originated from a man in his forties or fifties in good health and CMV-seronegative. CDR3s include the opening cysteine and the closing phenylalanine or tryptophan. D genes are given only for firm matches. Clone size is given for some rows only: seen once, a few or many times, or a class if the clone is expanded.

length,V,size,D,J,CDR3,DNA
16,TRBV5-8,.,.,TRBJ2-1,CASSWGTGDSYNEQFF,TGTGCCAGCAGCTGGGGAACAGGCGACTCCTACAATGAGCAGTTCTTC
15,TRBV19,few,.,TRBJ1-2,CASSLPAGQPYGYTF,TGTGCCAGTAGCCTCCCCGCGGGGCAGCCATATGGCTACACCTTC
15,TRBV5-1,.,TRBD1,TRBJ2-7,CASSYSTGDPYEQYF,TGCGCCAGCAGCTATAGTACAGGGGATCCCTACGAGCAGTACTTC
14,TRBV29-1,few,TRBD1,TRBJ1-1,CSVDITGGETEAFF,TGCAGCGTTGATATCACAGGGGGAGAAACTGAAGCTTTCTTT
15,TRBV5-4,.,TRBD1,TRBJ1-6,CASSLTDRENSPLHF,TGTGCCAGCAGCCTTACCGACAGGGAGAATTCACCCCTCCACTTT
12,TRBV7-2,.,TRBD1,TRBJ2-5,CASTGNQETQYF,TGTGCTTCGACAGGGAACCAAGAGACCCAGTACTTC
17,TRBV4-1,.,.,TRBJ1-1,CASSQLVRRREGTEAFF,TGCGCCAGCAGCCAATTAGTCCGGCGCCGGGAGGGCACTGAAGCTTTCTTT
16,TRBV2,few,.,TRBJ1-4,CASSEALAAAAGKLFF,TGTGCCAGCAGTGAAGCGCTTGCGGCAGCGGCCGGGAAACTGTTTTTT
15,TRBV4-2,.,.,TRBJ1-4,CASSPSAGAGEKLFF,TGTGCCAGCAGCCCCTCGGCGGGGGCGGGCGAAAAACTGTTTTTT
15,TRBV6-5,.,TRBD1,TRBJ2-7,CASSYTTTGGYEQYF,TGTGCCAGCAGTTACACAACGACAGGGGGGTACGAGCAGTACTTC
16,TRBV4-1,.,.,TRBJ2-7,CASSPPGLLNLGEQYF,TGCGCCAGCAGTCCTCCCGGACTTCTCAACTTGGGCGAGCAGTACTTC
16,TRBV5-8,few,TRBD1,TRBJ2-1,CASSRLGTGYSDEQFF,TGTGCCAGCAGCAGACTCGGGACAGGGTATTCGGATGAGCAGTTCTTC
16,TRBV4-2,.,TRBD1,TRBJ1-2,CASSQDSGDRNYGYTF,TGTGCCAGCAGCCAAGATTCAGGGGACAGAAACTATGGCTACACCTTC
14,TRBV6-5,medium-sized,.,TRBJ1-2,CASSPDTWNYGYTF,TGTGCCAGCAGCCCTGACACTTGGAACTATGGCTACACCTTC
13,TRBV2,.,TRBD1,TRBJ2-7,CASSIRTGDEQYF,TGTGCCAGCAGCATAAGGACAGGGGACGAGCAGTACTTC
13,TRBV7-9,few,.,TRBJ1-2,CASSLSTNYGYTF,TGTGCCAGCAGCTTATCCACTAACTATGGCTACACCTTC
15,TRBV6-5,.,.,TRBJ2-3,CASSYGTERGDTQYF,TGTGCCAGCAGTTACGGGACTGAGCGTGGGGATACGCAGTATTTT
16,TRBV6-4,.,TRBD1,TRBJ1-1,CASSDSPGGTGTEAFF,TGTGCCAGCAGTGACTCTCCAGGGGGCACAGGCACTGAAGCTTTCTTT
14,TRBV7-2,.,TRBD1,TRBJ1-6,CASSLDRGNSPLHF,TGTGCCAGCAGTTTAGACAGGGGGAATTCACCCCTCCACTTT
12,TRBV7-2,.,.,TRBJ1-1,CASSLPRGEAFF,TGTGCCAGCAGCCTACCTCGCGGGGAAGCTTTCTTT
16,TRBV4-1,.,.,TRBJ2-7,CASSQGIGVTSYEQYF,TGCGCCAGCAGCCAAGGAATAGGGGTAACCTCCTACGAGCAGTACTTC
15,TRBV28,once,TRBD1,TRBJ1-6,CASNGPGQGLSPLHF,TGTGCCAGCAATGGACCGGGACAGGGCCTATCACCCCTCCACTTT
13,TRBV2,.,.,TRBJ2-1,CASSALTYNEQFF,TGTGCCAGCAGCGCTTTAACTTATAATGAGCAGTTCTTC
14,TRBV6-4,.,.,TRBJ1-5,CASSDTWTDQPQHF,TGTGCCAGCAGTGACACTTGGACTGATCAGCCCCAGCATTTT
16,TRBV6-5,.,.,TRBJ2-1,CASSYRTSVSYNEQFF,TGTGCCAGCAGTTATCGGACATCCGTCTCCTACAATGAGCAGTTCTTC
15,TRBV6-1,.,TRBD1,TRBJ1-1,CASSEAATGITEAFF,TGTGCCAGCAGTGAAGCAGCGACAGGGATAACCGAAGCTTTCTTT
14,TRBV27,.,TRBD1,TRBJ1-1,CASSFLDRDTEAFF,TGTGCCAGCAGTTTCCTGGACAGGGACACTGAAGCTTTCTTT
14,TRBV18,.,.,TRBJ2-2,CASSPPGNTGELFF,TGTGCCAGCTCACCGCCAGGGAACACCGGGGAGCTGTTTTTT
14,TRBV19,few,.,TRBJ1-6,CASRPDRTNSPLHF,TGTGCCAGTAGGCCGGACAGAACCAATTCACCCCTCCACTTT
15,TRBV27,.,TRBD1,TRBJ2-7,CASSIFRDRGREQYF,TGTGCCAGCAGTATCTTCCGGGACAGGGGTAGGGAGCAGTACTTC
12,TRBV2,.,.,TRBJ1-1,CASNVEVRGAFF,TGTGCCAGCAACGTGGAGGTCCGGGGGGCTTTCTTT
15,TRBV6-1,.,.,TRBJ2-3,CASSDIIGGTDTQYF,TGTGCCAGCAGTGATATAATAGGGGGCACAGATACGCAGTATTTT
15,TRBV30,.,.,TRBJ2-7,CAWSVLKRALYEQYF,TGTGCCTGGAGTGTACTGAAGCGGGCCCTCTACGAGCAGTACTTC
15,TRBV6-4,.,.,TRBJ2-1,CASSDSSGSYNEQFF,TGTGCCAGCAGTGACTCAAGCGGGTCCTACAATGAGCAGTTCTTC
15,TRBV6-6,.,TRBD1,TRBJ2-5,CASTTGTVKQETQYF,TGTGCCAGCACCACAGGGACAGTGAAACAAGAGACCCAGTACTTC
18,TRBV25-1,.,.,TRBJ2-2,CASSEGFSWHIDTGELFF,TGTGCCAGCAGTGAAGGCTTTTCATGGCATATTGACACCGGGGAGCTGTTTTTT
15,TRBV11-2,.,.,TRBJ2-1,CASSLRQASYNEQFF,TGTGCCAGCAGCTTAAGACAGGCTTCCTACAATGAGCAGTTCTTC
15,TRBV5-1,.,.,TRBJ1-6,CASSLAQADNSPLHF,TGCGCCAGCAGCTTGGCCCAGGCTGATAATTCACCCCTCCACTTT
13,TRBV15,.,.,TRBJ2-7,CATSFTGTYEQYF,TGTGCCACCAGTTTTACAGGTACCTACGAGCAGTACTTC
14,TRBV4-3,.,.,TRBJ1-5,CASSQDVQGQPQHF,TGCGCCAGCAGCCAAGACGTCCAGGGCCAGCCCCAGCATTTT
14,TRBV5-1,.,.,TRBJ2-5,CASSLEGRGETQYF,TGCGCCAGCAGCTTGGAGGGGCGAGGAGAGACCCAGTACTTC
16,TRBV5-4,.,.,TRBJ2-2,CASSPRTVTNTGELFF,TGTGCCAGCAGCCCACGGACAGTTACGAACACCGGGGAGCTGTTTTTT
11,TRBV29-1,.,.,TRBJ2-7,CSVGGAYEQYF,TGCAGCGTCGGCGGGGCCTACGAGCAGTACTTC
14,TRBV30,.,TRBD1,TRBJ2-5,CAWSADRGQETQYF,TGTGCCTGGAGTGCGGACAGGGGCCAAGAGACCCAGTACTTC
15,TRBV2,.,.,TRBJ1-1,CASSDSTWLNTEAFF,TGTGCCAGCAGTGATTCCACATGGCTGAACACTGAAGCTTTCTTT
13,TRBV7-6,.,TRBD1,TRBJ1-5,CASSFDREQPQHF,TGTGCCAGCAGCTTCGACAGGGAACAGCCCCAGCATTTT
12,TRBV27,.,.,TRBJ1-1,CASRHGNTEAFF,TGTGCCAGCCGACACGGAAACACTGAAGCTTTCTTT
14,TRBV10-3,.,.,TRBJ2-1,CATQGREEYNEQFF,TGTGCCACACAAGGCAGGGAGGAGTACAATGAGCAGTTCTTC